The clone carrying this T cell receptor beta chain was counted between two and nine times. Its specificity is not known. Together with a sample-barcoded 5' primer, a J-beta primer mix was included in a second PCR lasting roughly 6 to 12 cycles. MiXCR, run by TCRdb on the 5' RACE reads, gives a single entry per CDR3 protein. The sample holds about 640,000 distinct CDR3 sequences, around 31% seen once. Aged about 6 to 100, donors were systemically healthy Caucasians from Russia. Drawing of peripheral blood yielded roughly 9.8 milliliters from each donor. The V end lost 3 bases, the J end lost 1 base, and 9 bases lay between the germline ends. There are 13 residues in the CDR3. Germline V CDR1 and CDR2: DFQATT, SNEGSKA (reference sequence). This sample is drawn from a study of blood T cells in healthy people across ages. Study-wide results and caveats: Versus aged donors, long-lived donors had higher diversity and more naive CD4+ cells.

This rearrangement joins TRBV20-1 to TRBJ1-1; D gene uncertain. The TCR comes from a woman older than 75 in good health. The source material was blood. This CDR3 reads CSASKVQNTEAFF. The CDR3 region has the DNA TGCAGTGCTAGCAAGGTCCAGAACACTGAAGCTTTCTTT.